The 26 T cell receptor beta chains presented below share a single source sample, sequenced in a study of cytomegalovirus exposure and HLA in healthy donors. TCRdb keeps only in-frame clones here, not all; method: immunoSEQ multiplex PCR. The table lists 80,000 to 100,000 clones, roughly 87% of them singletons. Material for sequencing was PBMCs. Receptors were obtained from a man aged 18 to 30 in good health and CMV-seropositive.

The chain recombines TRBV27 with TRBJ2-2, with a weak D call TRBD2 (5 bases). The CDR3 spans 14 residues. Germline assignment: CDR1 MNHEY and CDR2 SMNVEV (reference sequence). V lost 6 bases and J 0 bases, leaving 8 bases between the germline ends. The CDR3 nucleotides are TGTGCCAGCAGGCCCGGGGCGAACACCGGGGAGCTGTTTTTT. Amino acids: CASRPGANTGELFF.

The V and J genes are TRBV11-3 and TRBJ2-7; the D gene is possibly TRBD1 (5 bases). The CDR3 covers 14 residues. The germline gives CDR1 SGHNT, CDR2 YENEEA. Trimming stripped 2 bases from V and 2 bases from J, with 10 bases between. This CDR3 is CASSLKGAAYEQYF. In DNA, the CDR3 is TGTGCCAGCAGCTTAAAAGGGGCAGCCTACGAGCAGTACTTC.

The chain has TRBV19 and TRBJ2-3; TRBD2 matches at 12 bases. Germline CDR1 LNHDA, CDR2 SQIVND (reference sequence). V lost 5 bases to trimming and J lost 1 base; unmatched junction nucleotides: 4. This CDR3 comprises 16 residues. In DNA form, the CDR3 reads TGTGCCAGTAGTGTCTGGACTAGCGGGGGCACAGATACGCAGTATTTT. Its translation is CASSVWTSGGTDTQYF.

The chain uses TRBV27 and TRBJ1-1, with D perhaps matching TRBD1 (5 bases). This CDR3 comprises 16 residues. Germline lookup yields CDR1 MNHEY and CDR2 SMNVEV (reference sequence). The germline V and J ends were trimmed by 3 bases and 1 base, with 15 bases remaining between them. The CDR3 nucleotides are TGTGCCAGCAGTTTCCTCGGGGGGGAGGCGAACACTGAAGCTTTCTTT. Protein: CASSFLGGEANTEAFF.

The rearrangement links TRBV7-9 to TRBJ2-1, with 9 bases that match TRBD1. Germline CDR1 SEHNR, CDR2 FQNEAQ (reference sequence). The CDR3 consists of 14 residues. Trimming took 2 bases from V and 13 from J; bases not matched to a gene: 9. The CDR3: CASSLTGTGIQQFF. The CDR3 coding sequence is TGTGCCAGCAGCTTAACCGGGACAGGGATTCAACAGTTCTTC.

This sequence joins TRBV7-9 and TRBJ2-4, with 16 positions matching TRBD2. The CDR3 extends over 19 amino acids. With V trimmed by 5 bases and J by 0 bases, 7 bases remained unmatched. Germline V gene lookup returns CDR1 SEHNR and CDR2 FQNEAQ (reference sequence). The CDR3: CASSKPGLAGGIAKNIQYF. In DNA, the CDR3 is TGTGCCAGCAGCAAACCGGGACTAGCGGGGGGGATAGCCAAAAACATTCAGTACTTC.

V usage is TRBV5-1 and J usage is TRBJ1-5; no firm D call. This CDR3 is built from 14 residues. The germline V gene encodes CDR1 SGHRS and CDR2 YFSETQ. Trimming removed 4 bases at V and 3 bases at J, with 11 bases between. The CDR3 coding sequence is TGCGCCAGCAGCCCAATTCCTACCAATCAGCCCCAGCATTTT. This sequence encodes CASSPIPTNQPQHF.

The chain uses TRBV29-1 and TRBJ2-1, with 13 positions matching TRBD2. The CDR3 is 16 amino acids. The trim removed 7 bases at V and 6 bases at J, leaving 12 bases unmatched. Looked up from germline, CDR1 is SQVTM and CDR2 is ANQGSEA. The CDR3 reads CSARLAGGKVPNEQFF. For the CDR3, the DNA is TGCAGCGCGAGACTAGCGGGGGGAAAAGTTCCCAATGAGCAGTTCTTC.

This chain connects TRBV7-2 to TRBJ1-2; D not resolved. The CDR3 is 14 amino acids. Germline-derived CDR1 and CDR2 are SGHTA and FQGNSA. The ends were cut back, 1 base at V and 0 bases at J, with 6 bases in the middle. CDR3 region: CASSLVDTNYGYTF. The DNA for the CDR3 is TGTGCCAGCAGCTTAGTTGACACTAACTATGGCTACACCTTC.

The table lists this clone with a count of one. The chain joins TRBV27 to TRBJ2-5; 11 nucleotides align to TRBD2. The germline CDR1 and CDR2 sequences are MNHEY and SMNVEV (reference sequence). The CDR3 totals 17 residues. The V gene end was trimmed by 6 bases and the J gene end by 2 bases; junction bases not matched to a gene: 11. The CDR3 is CASSKGETSGVQETQYF. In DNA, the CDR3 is TGTGCCAGCAGCAAAGGGGAGACTAGCGGGGTACAAGAGACCCAGTACTTC.

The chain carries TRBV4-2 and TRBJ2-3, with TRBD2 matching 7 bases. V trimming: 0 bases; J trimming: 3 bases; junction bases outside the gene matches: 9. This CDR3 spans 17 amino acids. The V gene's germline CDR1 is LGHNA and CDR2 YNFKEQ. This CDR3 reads CASSQESREFRTDTQYF. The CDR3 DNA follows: TGTGCCAGCAGCCAAGAATCGCGGGAGTTTCGGACAGATACGCAGTATTTT.

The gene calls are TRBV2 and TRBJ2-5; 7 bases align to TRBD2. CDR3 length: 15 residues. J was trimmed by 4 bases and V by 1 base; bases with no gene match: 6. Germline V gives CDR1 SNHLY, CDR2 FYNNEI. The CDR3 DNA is TGTGCCAGCAGTGAAGGCGGGGAGGGAGGAGAGACCCAGTACTTC. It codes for CASSEGGEGGETQYF.

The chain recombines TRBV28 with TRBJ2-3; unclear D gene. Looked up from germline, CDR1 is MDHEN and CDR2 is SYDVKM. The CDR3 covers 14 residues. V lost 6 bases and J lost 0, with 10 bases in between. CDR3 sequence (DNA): TGTGCCAGCAGGACACAGATAAGCACAGATACGCAGTATTTT. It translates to CASRTQISTDTQYF.

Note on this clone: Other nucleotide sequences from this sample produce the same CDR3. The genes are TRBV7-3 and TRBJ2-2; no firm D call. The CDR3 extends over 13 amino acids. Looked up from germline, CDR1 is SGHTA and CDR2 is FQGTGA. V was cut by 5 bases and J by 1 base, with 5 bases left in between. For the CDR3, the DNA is TGTGCCAGCAGCCCGCGGAACACCGGGGAGCTGTTTTTT. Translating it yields CASSPRNTGELFF.

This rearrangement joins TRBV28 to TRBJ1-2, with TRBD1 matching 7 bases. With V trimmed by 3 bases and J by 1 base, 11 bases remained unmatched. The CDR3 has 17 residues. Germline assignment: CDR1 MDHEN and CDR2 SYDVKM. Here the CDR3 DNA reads TGTGCCAGCAGTTTCTTGAGGCGGGACAGCAATAACTATGGCTACACCTTC. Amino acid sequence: CASSFLRRDSNNYGYTF.

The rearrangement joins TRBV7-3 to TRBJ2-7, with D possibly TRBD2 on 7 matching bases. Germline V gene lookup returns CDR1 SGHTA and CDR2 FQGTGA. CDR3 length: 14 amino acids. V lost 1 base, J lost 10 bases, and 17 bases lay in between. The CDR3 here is CASSLRGGAYVQYF. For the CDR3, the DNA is TGTGCCAGCAGCTTAAGGGGGGGCGCATACGTCCAGTACTTC.

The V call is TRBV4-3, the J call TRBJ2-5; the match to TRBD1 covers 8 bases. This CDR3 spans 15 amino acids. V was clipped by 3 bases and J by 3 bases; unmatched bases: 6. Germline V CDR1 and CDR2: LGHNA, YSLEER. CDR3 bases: TGCGCCAGCAGCCACGGCGTGACAGGGGAAGAGACCCAGTACTTC. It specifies CASSHGVTGEETQYF.

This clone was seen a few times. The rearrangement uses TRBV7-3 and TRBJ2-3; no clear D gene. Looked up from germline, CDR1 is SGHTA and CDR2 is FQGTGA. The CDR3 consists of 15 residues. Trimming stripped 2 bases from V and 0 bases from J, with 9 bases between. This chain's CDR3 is CASSLYGSSTDTQYF. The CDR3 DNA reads TGTGCCAGCAGCTTATACGGTTCTAGCACAGATACGCAGTATTTT.

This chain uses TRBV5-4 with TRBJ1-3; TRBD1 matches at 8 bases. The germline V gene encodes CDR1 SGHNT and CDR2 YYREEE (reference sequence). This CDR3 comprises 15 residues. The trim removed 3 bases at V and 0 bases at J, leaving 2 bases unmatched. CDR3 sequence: CASSSTGVSGNTIYF. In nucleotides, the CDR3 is TGTGCCAGCAGCTCGACAGGGGTCTCTGGAAACACCATATATTTT.

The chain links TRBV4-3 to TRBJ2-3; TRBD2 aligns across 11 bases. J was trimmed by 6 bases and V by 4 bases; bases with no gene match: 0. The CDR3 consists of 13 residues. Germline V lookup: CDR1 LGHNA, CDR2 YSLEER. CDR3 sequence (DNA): TGCGCCAGCAGCCGACTAGCGGGGGATACGCAGTATTTT. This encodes CASSRLAGDTQYF.

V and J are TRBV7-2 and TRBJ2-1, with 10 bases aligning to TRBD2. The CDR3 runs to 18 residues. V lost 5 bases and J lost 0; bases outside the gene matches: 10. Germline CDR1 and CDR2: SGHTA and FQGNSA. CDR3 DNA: TGTGCCAGCAGCCAGGGGGGTAGCGGGAGGATCTCCTACAATGAGCAGTTCTTC. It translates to CASSQGGSGRISYNEQFF.

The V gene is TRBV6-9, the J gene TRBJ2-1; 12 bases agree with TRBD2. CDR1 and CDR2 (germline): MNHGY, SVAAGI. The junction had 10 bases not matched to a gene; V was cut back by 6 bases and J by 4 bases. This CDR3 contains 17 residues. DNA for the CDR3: TGTGCCAGCAGCCCGACTAGCGGGAGAGCACTTTACAATGAGCAGTTCTTC. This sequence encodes CASSPTSGRALYNEQFF.

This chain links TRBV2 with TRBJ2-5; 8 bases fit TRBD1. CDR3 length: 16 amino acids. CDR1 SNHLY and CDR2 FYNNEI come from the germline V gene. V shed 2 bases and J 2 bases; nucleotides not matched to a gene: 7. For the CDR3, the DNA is TGTGCCAGCAGTGAACTGGCAGGGGGCCGACAAGAGACCCAGTACTTC. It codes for CASSELAGGRQETQYF.

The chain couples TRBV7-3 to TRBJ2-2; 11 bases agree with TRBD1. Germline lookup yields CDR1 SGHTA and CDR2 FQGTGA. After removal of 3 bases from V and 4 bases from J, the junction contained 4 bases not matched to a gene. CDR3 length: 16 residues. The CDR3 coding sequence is TGTGCCAGCAGCTTTGGACAGGGGGCGGGCACCGGGGAGCTGTTTTTT. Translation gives CASSFGQGAGTGELFF. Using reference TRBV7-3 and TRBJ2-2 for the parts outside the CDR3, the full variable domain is GAGVSQTPSNKVTEKGKYVELRCDPISGHTALYWYRQSLGQGPEFLIYFQGTGAADDSGLPNDRFFAVRPEGSVSTLKIQRTERGDSAVYLCASSFGQGAGTGELFFGEGSRLTVL.

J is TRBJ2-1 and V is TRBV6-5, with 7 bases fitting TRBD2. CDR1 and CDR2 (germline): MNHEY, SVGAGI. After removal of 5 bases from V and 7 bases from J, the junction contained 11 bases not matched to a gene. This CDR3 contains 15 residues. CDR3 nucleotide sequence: TGTGCCAGCAGTAGGCCAGCGGGGTTCTTGAATGAGCAGTTCTTC. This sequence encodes CASSRPAGFLNEQFF.

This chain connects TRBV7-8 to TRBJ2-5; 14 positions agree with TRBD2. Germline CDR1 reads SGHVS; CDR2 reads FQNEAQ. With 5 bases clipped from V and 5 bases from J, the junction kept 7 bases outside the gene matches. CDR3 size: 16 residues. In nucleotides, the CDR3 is TGTGCCAGCAGCCGGGGACTAGCGGGAGTCATTGAGACCCAGTACTTC. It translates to CASSRGLAGVIETQYF.